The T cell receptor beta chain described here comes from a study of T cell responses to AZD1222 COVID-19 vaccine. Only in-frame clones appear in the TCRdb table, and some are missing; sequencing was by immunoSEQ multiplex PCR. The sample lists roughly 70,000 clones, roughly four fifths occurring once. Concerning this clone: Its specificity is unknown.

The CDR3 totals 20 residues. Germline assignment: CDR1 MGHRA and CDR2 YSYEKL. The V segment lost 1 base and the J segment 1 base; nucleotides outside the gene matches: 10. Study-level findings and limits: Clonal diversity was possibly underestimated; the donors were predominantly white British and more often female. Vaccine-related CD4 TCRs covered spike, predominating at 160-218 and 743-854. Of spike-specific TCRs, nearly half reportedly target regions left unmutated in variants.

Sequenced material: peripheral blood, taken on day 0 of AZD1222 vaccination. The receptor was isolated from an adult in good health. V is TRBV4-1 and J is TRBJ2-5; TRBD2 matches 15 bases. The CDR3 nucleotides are TGCGCCAGCAGCCAAGGCCCAGGACTAGCGGGGGGGACGGGCCAAGAGACCCAGTACTTC. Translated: CASSQGPGLAGGTGQETQYF.